A selection of T cell receptor beta chains follows, all from one sample in a study of cytomegalovirus exposure and HLA in healthy donors. Clones were sequenced by immunoSEQ multiplex PCR, and TCRdb holds only the in-frame ones, with some missing. The repertoire holds over 100,000 clones, with around 84% as singletons. Sequences were obtained from PBMCs. These receptors all come from a young woman in good health and CMV-seropositive. Each CDR3 is given with its conserved first and last residue. A D gene is named only where the DNA matches it firmly. Where a row states a size, it is once, few, many or the class of an expanded clone; other rows omit it.

clone_size j_call d_call v_call cdr3_aa
. . TRBD1 TRBV6-1 CASSVRQGPYEQYF
. TRBJ2-7 . TRBV19 CASSIDLLYEQYF
. TRBJ1-3 . TRBV6-1 CASRRGHNSGNTIYF
. TRBJ1-5 TRBD1 TRBV27 CASRVTGTGVGQPQHF
. TRBJ2-1 . TRBV5-1 CASSQESSYNEQFF
. TRBJ1-2 . TRBV5-5 CASSTDGQVNYGYTF
. TRBJ2-7 TRBD1 TRBV29-1 CSVSGQGANEQYF
. TRBJ2-1 . TRBV15 CASLKRNNEQFF
. TRBJ1-1 . TRBV6-5 CASSAGEMNTEAFF
. TRBJ2-1 TRBD2 TRBV7-3 CASSLMAGGSNEQFF
. TRBJ2-5 TRBD2 TRBV7-7 CASSLMGLAGGQETQYF
. TRBJ1-2 . TRBV29-1 CSVDQGGYGYTF
. TRBJ2-7 . TRBV14 CASSLVEEYEQYF
. TRBJ1-2 . TRBV5-4 CASSLRGHANYGYTF
few TRBJ1-4 TRBD1 TRBV6-6 CASSTTGGAEKLFF
. TRBJ2-5 TRBD1 TRBV19 CASSIDDRGLWETQYF
. TRBJ2-3 TRBD2 TRBV4-1 CASSQLAGGPADTQYF
. TRBJ1-2 . TRBV29-1 CSGRSLYTFGYGYTF
. TRBJ2-3 . TRBV5-1 CASSLAPSTDTQYF
. TRBJ2-2 TRBD2 TRBV11-2 CASSFPRGGDGTGELFF
. TRBJ2-3 TRBD1 TRBV13 CASTPWTGTRDTQYF
. TRBJ2-3 TRBD2 TRBV4-2 CASSQDLTGLAQNTQYF
. TRBJ2-1 TRBD2 TRBV25-1 CASSEPPQRGGNNEQFF
. TRBJ2-4 . TRBV6-5 CASSYSVRQGLDIQYF
. TRBJ2-5 . TRBV10-2 CASSDPANQETQYF
. TRBJ1-2 . TRBV27 CASSLSKLGVGGYTF
. TRBJ2-5 TRBD2 TRBV4-1 CASSQDETSIYF
few TRBJ2-2 TRBD1 TRBV2 CASSEFLPTGEWGPGELFF
. TRBJ2-4 . TRBV10-2 CASSSTDGMTQYF
. TRBJ1-2 . TRBV6-1 CASSEPLILTGYGYTF
. TRBJ2-7 TRBD2 TRBV7-9 CASSSSPGRGNAYEQYF
. TRBJ2-5 TRBD2 TRBV4-1 CASSQDPRGGQYGTQYF
. TRBJ1-2 . TRBV18 CASSLEQGYYGYTF
. TRBJ2-7 TRBD1 TRBV4-1 CASSQHGQGSDEQYF
. TRBJ2-3 TRBD2 TRBV5-6 CASSPGLAGLTDTQYF
. TRBJ2-5 . TRBV11-2 CASSLLVLGTQYF
. TRBJ1-1 . TRBV29-1 CSVEEGGVTEAFF
. TRBJ1-6 . TRBV18 CASSPTGRENSPLHF
once TRBJ1-6 . TRBV27 CASSFQGSSPLHF
. TRBJ2-6 TRBD2 TRBV4-1 CASSQLGLGDGANVLTF
once TRBJ1-5 . TRBV6-5 CASRRQGASNQPQHF
. TRBJ2-3 TRBD1 TRBV2 CAGGQIVPDTQYF
. TRBJ1-2 . TRBV5-1 CASHFGGPDGYTF
. TRBJ2-7 TRBD1 TRBV5-1 CASSLGTGSIEQYF
few . TRBD2 TRBV6-1 CASSEIGLVYEQYF
. TRBJ2-7 . TRBV9 CASSVVGGYEQYF
. TRBJ2-1 TRBD1 TRBV19 CASNEQGYTYNEQFF
. TRBJ2-7 . TRBV19 CASSKGQGGEQYF
. TRBJ2-7 . TRBV7-9 CSSSNGWGNEQYF
. TRBJ2-3 . TRBV9 CASSVGEDTQYF
. TRBJ2-1 TRBD1 TRBV15 CATSRDGTGGSYNEQFF
. TRBJ1-4 . TRBV19 CASSQALFF
few TRBJ1-5 TRBD1 TRBV19 CATSGTGRNQPQHF
. TRBJ2-7 TRBD1 TRBV29-1 CSVPDWTGKNEQYF
. TRBJ1-4 . TRBV19 CASKGIINEKLFF